This entry is about one TCR beta chain. Compared with germline, one end of the junction differs, possibly owing to a read error. The PCR ran on 60 Vbeta and 13 Jbeta primers. TCRdb's table, derived via immunoSEQ multiplex PCR, lists solely in-frame clones and lacks some. The table includes over 100,000 clones, 70% to 80% detected once. Germline V lookup: CDR1 SEHNR, CDR2 FQNEAQ (reference sequence). CDR3 length: 12 residues. The data belong to a study of cytomegalovirus exposure and HLA in healthy donors. The clonotype originates from a woman in her forties in good health and CMV-seropositive. Sequencing was performed on PBMCs. This chain joins TRBV7-9 and TRBJ1-5; D is unclear. The CDR3 sequence: CSSSLNDQPQHF. The CDR3 nucleotides read TGTTCCAGCAGTCTAAATGATCAGCCCCAGCATTTT.